Below are 4 T cell receptor beta chains sequenced from a single sample in a study of blood T cell repertoires in COVID-19. Libraries were prepared by immunoSEQ multiplex PCR; TCRdb keeps only in-frame clonotypes and omits some of them. The sample records a few hundred thousand clones, roughly 88% being singletons. Sequencing input: peripheral blood. Receptors originate from a human donor in a cohort sampled during active COVID-19.

The chain combines TRBV5-1 with TRBJ2-7, with D possibly TRBD1 on 6 matching bases. The germline CDR1 and CDR2 sequences are SGHRS and YFSETQ. With 0 bases removed from V and 3 bases from J, the gap between germline ends came to 10 bases. This CDR3 spans 14 amino acids. The CDR3 region is CASSLAGEIYEQYF. The CDR3 DNA sequence: TGCGCCAGCAGCTTGGCAGGGGAAATCTACGAGCAGTACTTC.

The chain carries TRBV7-2 and TRBJ1-2; D gene unclear. V lost 3 bases to trimming and J lost 3 bases, with 8 bases between them. Germline assignment: CDR1 SGHTA and CDR2 FQGNSA. The CDR3 loop spans 13 amino acids. Here the CDR3 DNA reads TGTGCCAGCAGCTTGAGACAAGACTATGGCTACACCTTC. Protein sequence: CASSLRQDYGYTF.

This rearrangement joins TRBV10-3 to TRBJ2-5; no clear D. V dropped 2 bases and J dropped 5 bases, with 9 bases sitting between them. CDR3 length: 13 amino acids. Germline V gene lookup returns CDR1 ENHRY and CDR2 SYGVKD. The CDR3 protein is CAISEVFFETQYF. The CDR3 DNA reads as TGTGCCATCAGTGAGGTGTTCTTTGAGACCCAGTACTTC.

The chain employs TRBV11-2 and TRBJ2-3; TRBD2 agrees at 9 bases. This CDR3 contains 16 residues. Germline CDR1 SGHAT, CDR2 FQNNGV. J gave up 4 bases and V 6 bases, and 11 bases lay outside the gene matches. CDR3 coding DNA: TGTGCCAGCAGGTCCTCGGAGCGGGGGGTGGCAGATACGCAGTATTTT. Amino acid sequence: CASRSSERGVADTQYF.